This record concerns one T cell receptor beta chain sequence. Antigen specificity is unknown. This entry comes from a study of cytomegalovirus exposure and HLA in healthy donors. Points from the study as a whole: A later analysis showed HLA-associated TCR beta chains outstripping equally common others in clonal expansion. Researchers reported in a later analysis that common viral pathogens appeared linked to several top clusters.

The CDR3 runs to 15 residues. The trim removed 4 bases at V and 2 bases at J, leaving 8 bases unmatched. CDR1 and CDR2 from the germline V gene are SGHRS and YFSETQ. Primers included in the PCR were 60 Vbeta and 13 Jbeta primers. Generated by immunoSEQ multiplex PCR, the TCRdb table keeps only in-frame clones and is missing some. The sample has some 98,000 clones, roughly three quarters seen once. Nominally healthy donors provided the samples, though records likely missed some immune exposures. Sequencing was performed on PBMCs. The chain couples TRBV5-1 to TRBJ2-7, with 8 bases fitting TRBD1. The sequence was obtained from a female donor in good health and CMV-seronegative. Here the CDR3 reads CASSPETGGPYEQYF. In DNA, the CDR3 is TGCGCCAGCAGCCCAGAAACAGGGGGACCCTACGAGCAGTACTTC.